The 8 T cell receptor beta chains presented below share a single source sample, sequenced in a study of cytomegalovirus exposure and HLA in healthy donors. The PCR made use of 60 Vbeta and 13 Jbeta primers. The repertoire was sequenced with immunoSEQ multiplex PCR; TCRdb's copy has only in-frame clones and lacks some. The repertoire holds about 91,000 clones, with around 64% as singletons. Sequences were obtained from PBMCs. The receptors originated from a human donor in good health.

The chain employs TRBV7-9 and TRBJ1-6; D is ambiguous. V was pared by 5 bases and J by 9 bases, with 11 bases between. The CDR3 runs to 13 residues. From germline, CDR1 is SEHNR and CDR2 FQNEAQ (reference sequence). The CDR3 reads CASSKEDASPLHF. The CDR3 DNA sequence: TGTGCCAGCAGCAAAGAGGATGCTTCACCCCTCCACTTT.

CDR3 DNA: TGTGCCAGCAGCCAAGTACAGCATGGCTACACCTTC. As protein: CASSQVQHGYTF. The gene calls are TRBV7-2 and TRBJ1-2; no definite D call. The CDR3 totals 12 residues. The V gene's germline CDR1 is SGHTA and CDR2 FQGNSA. The V gene lost 5 bases and the J gene lost 6 bases, with 10 bases spanning the gap.

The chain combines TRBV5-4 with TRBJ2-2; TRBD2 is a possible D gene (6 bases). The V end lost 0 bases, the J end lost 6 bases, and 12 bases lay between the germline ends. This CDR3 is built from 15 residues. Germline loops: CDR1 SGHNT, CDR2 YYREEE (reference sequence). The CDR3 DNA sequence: TGTGCCAGCAGCTTGGCCGGGACTTTCGCCGGGGAGCTGTTTTTT. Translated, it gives CASSLAGTFAGELFF.

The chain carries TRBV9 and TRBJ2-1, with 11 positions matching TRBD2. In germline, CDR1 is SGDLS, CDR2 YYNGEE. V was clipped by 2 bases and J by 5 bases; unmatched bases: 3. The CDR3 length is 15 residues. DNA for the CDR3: TGTGCCAGCAGCGTCACTAGCGGGGGTAACAATGAGCAGTTCTTC. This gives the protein CASSVTSGGNNEQFF. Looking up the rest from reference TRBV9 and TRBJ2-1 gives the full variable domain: DSGVTQTPKHLITATGQRVTLRCSPRSGDLSVYWYQQSLDQGLQFLIQYYNGEERAKGNILERFSAQQFPDLHSELNLSSLELGDSALYFCASSVTSGGNNEQFFGPGTRLTVL.

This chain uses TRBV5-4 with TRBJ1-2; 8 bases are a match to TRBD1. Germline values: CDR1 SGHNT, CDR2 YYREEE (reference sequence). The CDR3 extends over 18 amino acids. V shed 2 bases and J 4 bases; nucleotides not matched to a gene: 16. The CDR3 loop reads CASSLQGGRGRTAYGYTF. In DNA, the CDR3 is TGTGCCAGCAGCTTACAGGGGGGAAGGGGGAGAACCGCCTATGGCTACACCTTC.

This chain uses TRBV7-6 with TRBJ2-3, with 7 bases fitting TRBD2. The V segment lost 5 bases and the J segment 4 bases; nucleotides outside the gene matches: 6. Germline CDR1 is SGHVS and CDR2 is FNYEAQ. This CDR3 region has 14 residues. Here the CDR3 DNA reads TGTGCCAGCAGCCAACAGGCGGGGGCAGATACGCAGTATTTT. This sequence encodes CASSQQAGADTQYF.

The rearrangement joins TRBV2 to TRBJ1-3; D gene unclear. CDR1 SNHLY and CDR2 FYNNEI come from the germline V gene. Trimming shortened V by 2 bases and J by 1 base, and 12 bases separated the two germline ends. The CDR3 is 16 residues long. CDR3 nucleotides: TGTGCCAGCAGTGAACCCCCAGGATGGTCTGGAAACACCATATATTTT. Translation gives CASSEPPGWSGNTIYF.

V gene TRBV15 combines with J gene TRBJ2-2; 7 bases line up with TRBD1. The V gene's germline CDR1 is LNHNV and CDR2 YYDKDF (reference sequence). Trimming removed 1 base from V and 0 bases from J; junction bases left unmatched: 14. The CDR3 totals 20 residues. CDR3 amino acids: CATSRATGKGLVPNTGELFF. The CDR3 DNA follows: TGTGCCACCAGCAGAGCGACAGGGAAGGGCCTGGTACCGAACACCGGGGAGCTGTTTTTT.